The clone carrying this TCR beta chain was counted only a few times. The antigen remains undetermined. Amplification targeted TCR beta CDR3 regions from RNA transcripts. Carried out on the TCR CDR3, a first-round RT-PCR used the HTBI primer set. TCRdb used MiXCR to reprocess the multiplex PCR reads, holding one entry per CDR3 protein. This repertoire shows roughly 720,000 distinct CDR3 sequences, about 18% found once; its top ten account for roughly a sixth. This sample is part of a study of T cells in Graves' hyperthyroidism and ophthalmopathy. The study left out patients who had uncontrolled infection, other autoimmune disease, pregnancy or lactation. General study findings and limits: Separating ophthalmopathy from stable hyperthyroidism was achieved by a 13 V-J model.

Germline V gene sequence: CDR1 MNHEY, CDR2 SVGAGI. The CDR3 is 11 amino acids. V was cut by 6 bases and J by 6 bases, with 7 bases left in between. The sample taken for sequencing was blood. The chain combines TRBV6-5 with TRBJ2-3, with D unclear. The receptor was derived from a man in his fifties with Graves' hyperthyroidism. For the CDR3, the DNA is TGTGCCAGCAGGTTACTGGATACGCAGTATTTT. Residues: CASRLLDTQYF.